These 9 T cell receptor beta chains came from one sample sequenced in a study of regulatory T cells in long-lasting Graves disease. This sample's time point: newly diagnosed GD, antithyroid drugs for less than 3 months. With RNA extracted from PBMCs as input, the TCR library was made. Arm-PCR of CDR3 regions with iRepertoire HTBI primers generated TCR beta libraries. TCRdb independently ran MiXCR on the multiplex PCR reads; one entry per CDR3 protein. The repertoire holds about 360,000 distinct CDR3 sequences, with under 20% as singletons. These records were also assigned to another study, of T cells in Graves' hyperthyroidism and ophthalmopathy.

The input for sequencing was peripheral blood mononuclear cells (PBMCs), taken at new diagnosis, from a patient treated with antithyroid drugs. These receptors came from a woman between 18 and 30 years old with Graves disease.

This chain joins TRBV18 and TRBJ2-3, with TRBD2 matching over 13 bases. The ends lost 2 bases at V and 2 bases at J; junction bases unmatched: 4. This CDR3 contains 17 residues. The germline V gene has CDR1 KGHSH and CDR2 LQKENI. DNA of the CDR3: TGTGCCAGCTCACCAGGACTAGCGGGAGCCTTCACAGATACGCAGTATTTT. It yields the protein CASSPGLAGAFTDTQYF.

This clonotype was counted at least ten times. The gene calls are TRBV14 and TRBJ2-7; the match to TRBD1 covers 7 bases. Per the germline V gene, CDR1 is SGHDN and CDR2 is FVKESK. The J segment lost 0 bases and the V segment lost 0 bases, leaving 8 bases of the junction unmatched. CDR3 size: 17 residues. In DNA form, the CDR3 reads TGTGCCAGCAGCCAAGATAGGGGGCTACACAACTCCTACGAGCAGTACTTC. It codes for CASSQDRGLHNSYEQYF.

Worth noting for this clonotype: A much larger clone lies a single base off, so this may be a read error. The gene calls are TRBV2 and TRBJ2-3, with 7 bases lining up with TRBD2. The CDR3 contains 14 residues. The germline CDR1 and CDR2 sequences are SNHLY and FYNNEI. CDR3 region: CASSRAGTTDPQYF. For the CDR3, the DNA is TGTGCCAGCAGTCGAGCGGGGACCACAGATCCGCAGTATTTT.

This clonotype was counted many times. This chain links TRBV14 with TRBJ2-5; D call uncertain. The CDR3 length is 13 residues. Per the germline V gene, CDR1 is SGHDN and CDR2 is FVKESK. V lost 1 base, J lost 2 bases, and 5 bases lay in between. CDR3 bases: TGTGCCAGCAGCCAAGTAAGACAAGAGACCCAGTACTTC. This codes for CASSQVRQETQYF. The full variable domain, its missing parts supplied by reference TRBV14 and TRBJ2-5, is EAGVTQFPSHSVIEKGQTVTLRCDPISGHDNLYWYRRVMGKEIKFLLHFVKESKQDESGMPNNRFLAERTGGTYSTLKVQPAELEDSGVYFCASSQVRQETQYFGPGTRLLVL.

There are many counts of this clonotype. CDR3 bases: TGTGCCAGCAGCCCGTGGACAGGGCCCAATGAGCAGTTCTTC. Translation gives CASSPWTGPNEQFF. The genes are TRBV9 and TRBJ2-1; 8 nucleotides agree with TRBD1. The CDR3 consists of 14 residues. Germline CDR1 is SGDLS and CDR2 is YYNGEE. J gave up 6 bases and V 4 bases, and 6 bases lay outside the gene matches.

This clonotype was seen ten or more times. CDR3 in DNA: TGTGCCAGCAGTCGGACAGGACGGGACCTTCAGCCCCAGCATTTT. Translation gives CASSRTGRDLQPQHF. This chain joins TRBV11-2 and TRBJ1-5, with 7 bases fitting TRBD1. V lost 6 bases to trimming and J lost 6 bases; unmatched junction nucleotides: 11. CDR3 length equals 15 residues. Germline assignment: CDR1 SGHAT and CDR2 FQNNGV.

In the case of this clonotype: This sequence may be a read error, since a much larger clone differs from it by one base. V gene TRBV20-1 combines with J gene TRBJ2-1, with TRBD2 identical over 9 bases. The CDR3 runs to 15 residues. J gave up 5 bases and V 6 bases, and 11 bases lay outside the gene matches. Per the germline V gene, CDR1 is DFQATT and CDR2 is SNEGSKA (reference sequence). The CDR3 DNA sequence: TGCAGTGCCGCCTCCGCTAGCGGGACTAACAATGAGCAGTTCTTC. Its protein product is CSAASASGTNNEQFF.

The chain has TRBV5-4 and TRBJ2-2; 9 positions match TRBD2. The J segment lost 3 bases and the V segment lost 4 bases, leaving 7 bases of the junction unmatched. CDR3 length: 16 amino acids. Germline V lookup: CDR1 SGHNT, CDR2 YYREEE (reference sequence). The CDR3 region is CASSELAGWDTGELFF. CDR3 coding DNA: TGTGCCAGCAGCGAGCTAGCGGGGTGGGACACCGGGGAGCTGTTTTTT.

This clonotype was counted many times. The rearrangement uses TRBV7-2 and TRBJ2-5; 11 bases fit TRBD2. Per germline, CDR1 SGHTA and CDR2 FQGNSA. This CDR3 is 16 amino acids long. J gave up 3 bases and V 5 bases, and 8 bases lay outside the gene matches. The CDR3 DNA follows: TGTGCCAGCAGCGTAAAAGGGACTAGCGGTAAAGAGACCCAGTACTTC. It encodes CASSVKGTSGKETQYF.